The clone carrying this T cell receptor beta chain was seen a handful of times. Its antigen is as yet unknown. The method was immunoSEQ multiplex PCR; TCRdb's version includes in-frame clones alone and lacks a portion of them. Of more than 60,000 clones listed, 74% are singletons. These data originate in a study of vaccination effects on CD4 cells after COVID-19. When less than 12 days of culture had elapsed, CD4+ T cells were isolated. Subjects were given two BNT162b2 or mRNA-1273 vaccine doses. Cells had half their medium changed to IL-2 medium on days 3 and 7. The germline V and J ends were trimmed by 2 bases and 2 bases, with 10 bases remaining between them. Germline loops: CDR1 SNHLY, CDR2 FYNNEI. The CDR3 contains 15 residues. Notes on the study in general: After vaccination of healthy people, only 1 of 255 vaccine-induced clones cross-reacted with common cold coronaviruses.

The specimen was CD4+ T cells from PBMCs cultured without peptide, collected after COVID-19 vaccination. The TCR comes from a human donor who received a COVID-19 vaccine. J is TRBJ1-5 and V is TRBV2; D is unclear. CDR3 sequence (DNA): TGTGCCAGCAGTGAAAGAGCCTTTGGCAATCAGCCCCAGCATTTT. Encoded protein: CASSERAFGNQPQHF.